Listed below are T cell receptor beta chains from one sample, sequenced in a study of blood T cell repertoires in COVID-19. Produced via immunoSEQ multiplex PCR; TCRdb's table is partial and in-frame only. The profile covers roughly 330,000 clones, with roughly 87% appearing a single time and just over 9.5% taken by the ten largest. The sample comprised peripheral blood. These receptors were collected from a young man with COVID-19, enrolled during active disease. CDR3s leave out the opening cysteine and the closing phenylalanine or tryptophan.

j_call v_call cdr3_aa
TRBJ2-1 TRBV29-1 SVEDLRLADNEQF
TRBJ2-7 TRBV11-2 ASSPTDRGAYEQY
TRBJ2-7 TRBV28 ASSSLSRGTSKGYEQY
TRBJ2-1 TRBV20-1 SASQGSYNEQF
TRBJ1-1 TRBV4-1 ASSPGQGQNTEAF
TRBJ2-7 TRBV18 ASSPFVRGGSYEQY
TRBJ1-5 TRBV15 ATSRDGVSNQPQH
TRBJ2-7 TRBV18 ASSPPRQGKYEQY
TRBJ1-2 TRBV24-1 ATYATGEREGYT
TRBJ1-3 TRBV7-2 ASSSQGNTIY
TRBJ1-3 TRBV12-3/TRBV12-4 ASSFSANTIY
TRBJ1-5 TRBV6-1 ASSEIKGGVSRIDQPQH
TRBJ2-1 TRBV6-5 ASSRQGNNEQF
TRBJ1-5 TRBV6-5 ASWTGQQAQH
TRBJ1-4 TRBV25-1 ASSGIQGVGEKLF
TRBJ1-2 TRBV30 AWSARQGYYGYT
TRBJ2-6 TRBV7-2 ASSFSTGANVLT